Each of the 24 T cell receptor beta chains below was sequenced from the same sample in a study of T-cell reconstitution after alpha-beta-depleted transplantation in children. Construction of the TCRbeta library involved unique molecular identifiers. TCRdb itself ran the PCR reads through MiXCR, one entry per CDR3 protein. Among some 530,000 distinct CDR3 sequences listed, around 13% were seen once. The source material was PBMCs from the stem cell graft donor, sampled from the stem cell graft. These receptors were taken from a human donor who donated a stem cell graft to a child with combined immunodeficiency.

CDR3 loop: CASSYFGTGHEQYF. The CDR3 bases are TGTGCCAGCAGTTATTTTGGGACAGGGCACGAGCAGTACTTC. The genes are TRBV7-2 and TRBJ2-7; 9 positions agree with TRBD1. The CDR3 has 14 amino acids. Trimming at V came to 6 bases and at J to 5 bases, leaving 8 bases not matched to a gene. Looked up from germline, CDR1 is SGHTA and CDR2 is FQGNSA.

This clonotype was recorded a few times. CDR3 bases: TGTGCCAGCAGTCCGTGGGGGGCAGATACGCAGTATTTT. It yields the protein CASSPWGADTQYF. The gene calls are TRBV12-3 or TRBV12-4 and TRBJ2-3, with D possibly matching TRBD2 (6 bases). CDR3 length: 13 amino acids. Trimming cost V 5 bases and J 4 bases, with 10 bases left between them.

This clonotype was found many times. This sequence may be a read error, since a much larger clone differs from it by one base. This rearrangement joins TRBV6-2 or TRBV6-3 to TRBJ2-7; no clear D gene. Per germline, CDR1 MNHEY and CDR2 SVGEGT. The CDR3 runs to 11 residues. Trimming took 2 bases from V and 2 from J, leaving 1 base between them. CDR3 protein: CASSYAYEQYF. The CDR3, as DNA: TGTGCCAGCAGTTACGCCTACGAGCAGTACTTC.

The table lists this clonotype with a few counts. The J gene is TRBJ1-1, the V gene TRBV10-3, with D hard to call. The V end was cut by 11 bases, the J end by 3 bases, with 22 bases between. CDR1 and CDR2 (germline): ENHRY, SYGVKD. This CDR3 spans 15 amino acids. CDR3 DNA: TGTGCCTCCTCCACTTTTAGTCAGGCATACACTGAAGCTTTCTTT. It translates to CASSTFSQAYTEAFF.

In this sample, this clonotype turned up a few times. The chain is built from TRBV4-2 and TRBJ2-7; the match to TRBD2 covers 7 bases. Germline CDR1 and CDR2: LGHNA and YNFKEQ. The V and J ends lost 3 bases and 2 bases, in that order; junction bases with no gene match: 7. The CDR3 is made up of 15 amino acids. CDR3 in amino acids: CASSHGGEGPYEQYF. The CDR3 DNA reads TGTGCCAGCAGCCATGGCGGGGAGGGCCCCTACGAGCAGTACTTC.

The chain employs TRBV5-6 and TRBJ2-7; 10 positions match TRBD2. V lost 3 bases and J lost 3; bases outside the gene matches: 3. In germline, CDR1 is SGHDT, CDR2 YYEEEE. The CDR3 consists of 14 residues. DNA for the CDR3: TGTGCCAGCAGCTCCAGACTAGCGGGCTACGAGCAGTACTTC. Translated, it gives CASSSRLAGYEQYF.

In its sample, this clonotype was seen a few times. The chain employs TRBV4-1 and TRBJ2-1; D might be TRBD2 (5 bases). V lost 1 base and J lost 7, with 11 bases in between. The CDR3 length is 14 residues. The germline V gene has CDR1 MGHRA and CDR2 YSYEKL. Written as DNA, the CDR3 is TGCGCCAGCAGCCAAGTCGGAGCGGATAATGAGCAGTTCTTC. Protein: CASSQVGADNEQFF.

In its sample, this clonotype was seen a few times. The V gene is TRBV12-3 or TRBV12-4, the J gene TRBJ2-7; TRBD1 matches 7 bases. The CDR3 totals 16 residues. J lost 0 bases, V lost 3 bases, and 8 bases had no gene match. The CDR3: CASSFFTGVGSYEQYF. The DNA for the CDR3 is TGTGCCAGCAGTTTCTTTACAGGGGTGGGCTCCTACGAGCAGTACTTC.

This clonotype has at least ten counts. The V gene is TRBV12-3 or TRBV12-4, the J gene TRBJ2-1; D is unresolved. The CDR3 spans 14 residues. Trimming left V 6 bases short and J 3 bases short, with 12 bases between. The CDR3 here is CASRETQNYNEQFF. The CDR3 coding sequence is TGTGCCAGCAGAGAAACTCAAAACTACAATGAGCAGTTCTTC.

In this sample, this clonotype turned up many times. This sequence joins TRBV28 and TRBJ1-5, with a weak D call TRBD1 (6 bases). The length of the CDR3 is 15 residues. Germline CDR1 and CDR2: MDHEN and SYDVKM. Trimming shortened V by 2 bases and J by 6 bases, and 14 bases separated the two germline ends. CDR3 region: CASSLVPGEGQPQHF. CDR3 coding DNA: TGTGCCAGCAGTTTAGTTCCAGGGGAAGGTCAGCCCCAGCATTTT.

The sample holds a few counts of this clonotype. V usage is TRBV7-9 and J usage is TRBJ2-3, with TRBD2 as a possible D gene (6 bases). The V and J ends lost 6 bases and 4 bases respectively, with 20 bases between them. This CDR3 has 16 amino acids. CDR1 and CDR2 (germline): SEHNR, FQNEAQ (reference sequence). In DNA, the CDR3 is TGTGCCAGCAGTAGGAGGGGCGCTTCAGCCGCAGATACGCAGTATTTT. Translated: CASSRRGASAADTQYF.

V and J are TRBV7-9 and TRBJ1-1; no definite D call. Germline CDR1 and CDR2: SEHNR and FQNEAQ (reference sequence). V lost 0 bases to trimming and J lost 1 base, with 6 bases between them. This CDR3 spans 14 amino acids. The CDR3 DNA reads as TGTGCCAGCAGCTTAGCGGCGGAGAACACTGAAGCTTTCTTT. Its translation: CASSLAAENTEAFF.

In its sample, this clonotype was seen many times. V usage is TRBV12-3 or TRBV12-4 and J usage is TRBJ2-5; no clear D gene. V dropped 5 bases and J dropped 0 bases, with 10 bases sitting between them. This CDR3 has 14 residues. This CDR3 is CASSPTEYQETQYF. Written as DNA, the CDR3 is TGTGCCAGCAGTCCGACGGAGTACCAAGAGACCCAGTACTTC.

This clonotype was found a few times. This chain connects TRBV12-3 or TRBV12-4 to TRBJ1-1; D is undetermined. The CDR3 contains 18 residues. V was cut by 5 bases and J by 3 bases, with 25 bases left in between. CDR3 amino acids: CASSNHRARLGVDTEAFF. DNA of the CDR3: TGTGCCAGCAGTAATCATAGGGCCCGGTTGGGCGTGGACACTGAAGCTTTCTTT.

There are many counts of this clonotype. The CDR3 region has the DNA TGTGCCTGGAGTGACAGGTTTACTGGGACTAGCGGTTGGAGCTCCTACAATGAGCAGTTCTTC. It yields the protein CAWSDRFTGTSGWSSYNEQFF. This chain links TRBV30 with TRBJ2-1, with 11 positions matching TRBD2. The V gene end was trimmed by 1 base and the J gene end by 0 bases; junction bases not matched to a gene: 17. This CDR3 has 21 amino acids. CDR1 GTSNPN and CDR2 SVGIG come from the germline V gene (reference sequence).

The chain joins TRBV7-2 to TRBJ1-5; D is undetermined. V shed 5 bases and J shed 1 base, with 12 bases lying between them. The germline V gene has CDR1 SGHTA and CDR2 FQGNSA. The CDR3 runs to 15 residues. In DNA, the CDR3 is TGTGCCAGCAGCCGGGCCTATGGAAGCAATCAGCCCCAGCATTTT. As protein: CASSRAYGSNQPQHF.

This clonotype was seen ten or more times. As DNA, the CDR3 is TGTGCCAGCAGCTCCGACAGTGCACTTGGGGAGCAGTACTTC. Protein: CASSSDSALGEQYF. The chain uses TRBV7-2 and TRBJ2-7, with D maybe TRBD1 (5 bases). Germline CDR1 reads SGHTA; CDR2 reads FQGNSA. The V and J ends lost 4 bases and 7 bases respectively, with 17 bases between them. The CDR3 has 14 residues.

The genes are TRBV2 and TRBJ2-2, with D unclear. Per germline, CDR1 SNHLY and CDR2 FYNNEI. The V and J ends lost 2 bases and 7 bases respectively, with 8 bases between them. The length of the CDR3 is 13 residues. The CDR3 nucleotides are TGTGCCAGCAGTGAAACCATTTTCGGGGAGCTGTTTTTT. Protein: CASSETIFGELFF.

This clonotype was seen a handful of times. The chain recombines TRBV10-3 with TRBJ2-2; 8 nucleotides line up with TRBD1. The germline gives CDR1 ENHRY, CDR2 SYGVKD. V trimming: 5 bases; J trimming: 1 base; junction bases outside the gene matches: 3. The length of the CDR3 is 15 residues. In DNA, the CDR3 is TGTGCCATCAGTCTCACAGGGGGGAACACCGGGGAGCTGTTTTTT. Its protein product is CAISLTGGNTGELFF.

V gene TRBV4-3 combines with J gene TRBJ2-1; D ambiguous. The CDR3 totals 14 residues. Germline V gene lookup returns CDR1 LGHNA and CDR2 YSLEER. The V gene lost 1 base and the J gene lost 5 bases, with 9 bases spanning the gap. The CDR3 sequence: CASSQGDAHNEQFF. The CDR3 nucleotides read TGCGCCAGCAGCCAAGGCGACGCCCACAATGAGCAGTTCTTC.

This clonotype has only a few counts. This chain uses TRBV11-2 with TRBJ2-7, with D maybe TRBD2 (7 bases). Germline V gives CDR1 SGHAT, CDR2 FQNNGV. The CDR3 is made up of 14 amino acids. Trimming cost V 5 bases and J 5 bases, with 16 bases left between them. The DNA of the CDR3 is TGTGCCAGCAGCAGGGTCCGGGGGGCCAACGAGCAGTACTTC. Residues: CASSRVRGANEQYF.

V gene TRBV12-3 or TRBV12-4 combines with J gene TRBJ2-3; 13 bases map to TRBD2. The CDR3 totals 15 residues. Trimming at V came to 7 bases and at J to 6 bases, leaving 7 bases not matched to a gene. CDR3 sequence reads: CASKVGLAGTDTQYF. In DNA form, the CDR3 reads TGTGCCAGCAAGGTGGGACTAGCGGGAACGGATACGCAGTATTTT.

The V and J genes are TRBV30 and TRBJ1-3; D remains unclear. Deletions cut 0 bases from V and 2 bases from J, with 14 bases between. This CDR3 is built from 16 residues. From germline, CDR1 is GTSNPN and CDR2 SVGIG (reference sequence). In nucleotides, the CDR3 is TGTGCCTGGAGTGTAGTTCCTGGCCCCCCTGGAAACACCATATATTTT. Translated: CAWSVVPGPPGNTIYF.

This chain uses TRBV15 with TRBJ2-2; no definite D call. Trimming shortened V by 3 bases and J by 7 bases, and 9 bases separated the two germline ends. In germline, CDR1 is LNHNV, CDR2 YYDKDF (reference sequence). This CDR3 has 13 residues. In nucleotides, the CDR3 is TGTGCCACCAGCAGTAAAGCAATCGGGGAGCTGTTTTTT. Amino acid sequence: CATSSKAIGELFF.